Following are 24 T cell receptor beta chains from one sample sequenced in a study of early T cells in non-severe SARS-CoV-2 infection (dated by TCRdb to about 2021). Receptors were amplified or captured by 5' RACE. Sequencing used a NextSeq 500. TCRdb ran its own pipeline on the public reads, namely fastp trimming at Q25 and MiXCR clone calling, and kept in-frame beta chains. Here each entry gathers all rows of one CDR3 protein and keeps the most common genes and DNA. The sample records under 65,000 distinct CDR3 sequences, 10% to 15% of which are singletons. The ten largest clones capture about 9.7% of the sample. The sequenced sample was whole blood. These receptors originate from an adult who was a healthcare worker with PCR-confirmed SARS-CoV-2 infection or an uninfected control (not recorded which).

This clonotype occurred many times. The chain employs TRBV7-2 and TRBJ1-2, with D unresolved. The germline V and J ends were trimmed by 4 bases and 1 base, with 7 bases remaining between them. The CDR3 length is 13 residues. Germline CDR1 and CDR2: SGHTA and FQGNSA. CDR3 sequence: CASSSQINYGYTF. CDR3 DNA: TGTGCCAGCAGCTCTCAAATTAACTATGGCTACACCTTC.

V gene TRBV5-1 combines with J gene TRBJ2-3; perhaps TRBD1 as D (5 bases). The V gene lost 1 base and the J gene lost 2 bases, with 8 bases spanning the gap. The CDR3 extends over 14 amino acids. Germline values: CDR1 SGHRS, CDR2 YFSETQ. The CDR3 loop is CASSLKQDTDTQYF. DNA for the CDR3: TGCGCCAGCAGCTTGAAACAGGACACAGATACGCAGTATTTT.

The chain recombines TRBV3-1 with TRBJ2-1; no reliable D call. Germline V gene sequence: CDR1 LGHDT, CDR2 YNNKEL (reference sequence). V was cut by 0 bases and J by 3 bases, with 18 bases left in between. The CDR3 is 18 amino acids. In DNA, the CDR3 is TGTGCCAGCAGCCAAGAAGATTTAGGTAGTCTGCGCTACAATGAGCAGTTCTTC. This gives the protein CASSQEDLGSLRYNEQFF.

The chain combines TRBV4-3 with TRBJ1-1; tentative D call: TRBD1 (6 bases). The CDR3 is made up of 15 amino acids. The germline V gene has CDR1 LGHNA and CDR2 YSLEER. Trimming removed 1 base at V and 1 base at J, with 10 bases between. CDR3 loop: CASSQAGESNTEAFF. The CDR3, as DNA: TGCGCCAGCAGCCAAGCAGGGGAGTCGAACACTGAAGCTTTCTTT.

This clonotype showed up many times. The chain has TRBV20-1 and TRBJ2-7, with D perhaps TRBD1 or TRBD2 (5 bases each). The ends were cut back, 6 bases at V and 0 bases at J, with 18 bases in the middle. CDR3 length: 15 residues. Germline V gives CDR1 DFQATT, CDR2 SNEGSKA (reference sequence). CDR3 coding DNA: TGCAGTGCAAAGGGGTCGGGAACTACCTCCTACGAGCAGTACTTC. Residues: CSAKGSGTTSYEQYF.

This clonotype was counted between two and nine times. The chain carries TRBV6-2 or TRBV6-3 and TRBJ2-7; a possible D gene is TRBD2 (6 bases). V gave up 0 bases and J gave up 3 bases, with 9 bases separating them. Germline V gene sequence: CDR1 MNHEY, CDR2 SVGEGT. CDR3 length: 14 residues. CDR3 loop: CASSYSGGIYEQYF. The CDR3, as DNA: TGTGCCAGCAGTTACTCGGGCGGGATCTACGAGCAGTACTTC.

The V gene is TRBV9, the J gene TRBJ2-5, with 7 bases that match TRBD1. Germline assignment: CDR1 SGDLS and CDR2 YYNGEE. The CDR3 is 14 amino acids. V shed 4 bases and J 3 bases; nucleotides not matched to a gene: 6. This CDR3 reads CASSPMTGKETQYF. CDR3 nucleotide sequence: TGTGCCAGCAGCCCGATGACAGGGAAAGAGACCCAGTACTTC.

This clonotype has more than one count but fewer than ten. The chain recombines TRBV28 with TRBJ1-6; D is uncertain. V was clipped by 6 bases and J by 10 bases, with 7 bases between them. Germline V CDR1 and CDR2: MDHEN, SYDVKM. The CDR3 has 11 residues. CDR3 bases: TGTGCCAGCAGGGATGCATCACCCCTCCACTTT. Protein sequence: CASRDASPLHF.

This clonotype has at least ten counts. This sequence joins TRBV7-9 and TRBJ1-1, with no clear D. V was shortened by 1 base and J by 0 bases, with 9 bases between the two germline ends. The CDR3 totals 15 residues. Germline V gene lookup returns CDR1 SEHNR and CDR2 FQNEAQ (reference sequence). The CDR3 here is CASSLVGRMNTEAFF. The CDR3 coding sequence is TGTGCCAGCAGCTTAGTTGGCAGGATGAACACTGAAGCTTTCTTT. The whole variable domain, filled in from reference TRBV7-9 and TRBJ1-1, reads DTGVSQNPRHKITKRGQNVTFRCDPISEHNRLYWYRQTLGQGPEFLTYFQNEAQLEKSRLLSDRFSAERPKGSFSTLEIQRTEQGDSAMYLCASSLVGRMNTEAFFGQGTRLTVV.

The V and J genes are TRBV11-2 and TRBJ1-1; D perhaps matches TRBD1 (5 bases). CDR1 is SGHAT and CDR2 is FQNNGV in the germline V gene. The CDR3 is made up of 17 amino acids. V was shortened by 6 bases and J by 0 bases, with 20 bases between the two germline ends. The CDR3 sequence is CASRSPARQLLNTEAFF. The DNA of the CDR3 is TGTGCCAGCAGGTCCCCAGCTCGACAGCTCCTGAACACTGAAGCTTTCTTT.

This clonotype was observed many times. The CDR3 protein is CASSPQSSGNTIYF. The CDR3, as DNA: TGTGCCAGCTCACCACAGAGCTCTGGAAACACCATATATTTT. The genes are TRBV18 and TRBJ1-3; D is undetermined. The CDR3 totals 14 residues. V lost 1 base, J lost 0 bases, and 4 bases lay in between. The germline V gene has CDR1 KGHSH and CDR2 LQKENI.

This clonotype has only a few counts. This rearrangement joins TRBV11-2 to TRBJ1-6, with TRBD1 identical over 7 bases. This CDR3 has 16 amino acids. The V segment lost 5 bases and the J segment 0 bases; nucleotides outside the gene matches: 4. The germline V gene has CDR1 SGHAT and CDR2 FQNNGV. The CDR3 nucleotides read TGTGCCAGCAGCCAAAGACAGGGCTCCTATAATTCACCCCTCCACTTT. Amino acids: CASSQRQGSYNSPLHF.

Only a few counts were recorded for this clonotype. The V gene is TRBV9, the J gene TRBJ2-7; 8 bases are a match to TRBD2. The ends lost 0 bases at V and 6 bases at J; junction bases unmatched: 5. The CDR3 has 14 residues. The germline gives CDR1 SGDLS, CDR2 YYNGEE. The CDR3 spells CASSVGASGFEQYF. CDR3 DNA sequence: TGTGCCAGCAGCGTAGGGGCTAGCGGGTTCGAGCAGTACTTC.

This clonotype occurred many times. This sequence joins TRBV7-3 and TRBJ2-2, with a tentative D call TRBD2 (6 bases). Germline V lookup: CDR1 SGHTA, CDR2 FQGTGA. V was trimmed by 5 bases and J by 6 bases, leaving 7 bases between them. The CDR3 totals 12 residues. CDR3 DNA sequence: TGTGCCAGCAGCAGGGAGGCCGGGGAGCTGTTTTTT. Its protein is CASSREAGELFF.

This clonotype was counted ten times or more. This chain joins TRBV20-1 and TRBJ1-3; D is perhaps TRBD1 (6 bases). Trimming removed 0 bases from V and 11 bases from J, with 20 bases in between. The CDR3 extends over 15 amino acids. CDR1 and CDR2 (germline): DFQATT, SNEGSKA (reference sequence). The CDR3 DNA reads as TGCAGTGCTAGAGATCCTAGGACAGCCGACCTCGCCATATATTTT. Its translation is CSARDPRTADLAIYF.

This clonotype has only a few counts. This chain connects TRBV4-1 to TRBJ2-1, with TRBD2 matching 15 bases. This CDR3 region has 18 residues. Trimming took 1 base from V and 5 from J; bases not matched to a gene: 6. Germline V gives CDR1 MGHRA, CDR2 YSYEKL. The CDR3 DNA reads as TGCGCCAGCAGCCAAGGGACTAGCGGGAGGGCCCGGAACAATGAGCAGTTCTTC. Translating gives CASSQGTSGRARNNEQFF.

The CDR3 reads CASSVTSGYNEQFF. The CDR3 nucleotides are TGTGCCAGCAGCGTGACAAGCGGGTACAATGAGCAGTTCTTC. The genes are TRBV9 and TRBJ2-1, with D possibly matching TRBD2 (6 bases). Germline CDR1 reads SGDLS; CDR2 reads YYNGEE. The ends were cut back, 2 bases at V and 4 bases at J, with 10 bases in the middle. The CDR3 consists of 14 residues.

Ten or more counts support this clonotype. The J gene is TRBJ2-7, the V gene TRBV29-1; 7 nucleotides line up with TRBD1. The CDR3 contains 13 residues. Germline V gene lookup returns CDR1 SQVTM and CDR2 ANQGSEA. V gave up 1 base and J gave up 2 bases; unmatched junction bases: 2. The CDR3 loop is CSVEGQGAYEQYF. The CDR3 region has the DNA TGCAGCGTTGAAGGGCAGGGGGCCTACGAGCAGTACTTC.

This clonotype was observed a few times. This chain joins TRBV11-2 and TRBJ1-4; TRBD1 matches at 8 bases. Germline CDR1 SGHAT, CDR2 FQNNGV. V lost 5 bases to trimming and J lost 7 bases; unmatched junction nucleotides: 6. This CDR3 has 14 residues. Written as DNA, the CDR3 is TGTGCCAGCAGCATCGACAGGGGTGGTGAAAAACTGTTTTTT. This gives the protein CASSIDRGGEKLFF.

This clonotype has a handful of counts. V and J are TRBV5-1 and TRBJ2-1, with TRBD1 matching over 7 bases. The CDR3 consists of 13 residues. Per germline, CDR1 SGHRS and CDR2 YFSETQ. V was clipped by 4 bases and J by 6 bases; unmatched bases: 4. Written as DNA, the CDR3 is TGCGCCAGCAGCGACAGGGTTCTCAATGAGCAGTTCTTC. Protein sequence: CASSDRVLNEQFF.

The chain uses TRBV6-4 and TRBJ1-1, with 10 bases that match TRBD1. The V gene's germline CDR1 is MRHNA and CDR2 SNTAGT. This CDR3 spans 13 amino acids. V lost 4 bases to trimming and J lost 8 bases; unmatched junction nucleotides: 4. The CDR3 here is CASSAETGGEAFF. CDR3 DNA: TGTGCCAGCAGTGCTGAGACAGGGGGCGAAGCTTTCTTT.

A few counts support this clonotype. The J gene is TRBJ2-2, the V gene TRBV29-1, with 7 bases aligning to TRBD1. Germline CDR1 reads SQVTM; CDR2 reads ANQGSEA. With V trimmed by 6 bases and J by 4 bases, 11 bases remained unmatched. The CDR3 is 15 amino acids. CDR3 protein: CSVATGAQGTGELFF. DNA of the CDR3: TGCAGCGTCGCTACAGGGGCCCAAGGCACCGGGGAGCTGTTTTTT.

CDR3 loop: CSAPPGVTSTDTQYF. Here the CDR3 DNA reads TGCAGTGCTCCCCCTGGAGTAACGTCGACAGATACGCAGTATTTT. The chain combines TRBV20-1 with TRBJ2-3, with D hard to call. The CDR3 is 15 amino acids. The germline V gene encodes CDR1 DFQATT and CDR2 SNEGSKA (reference sequence). Deletions cut 5 bases from V and 3 bases from J, with 18 bases between.

CDR3 coding DNA: TGTGCCAGCAGCCCGAGGACAGGGGTGAGGGCTGAAGCTTTCTTT. It yields the protein CASSPRTGVRAEAFF. J is TRBJ1-1 and V is TRBV7-2, with TRBD1 identical over 9 bases. V was clipped by 5 bases and J by 6 bases; unmatched bases: 10. Per germline, CDR1 SGHTA and CDR2 FQGNSA. The CDR3 is 15 residues long.